The clone carrying this T cell receptor beta chain was observed a few times. Its antigen is currently unknown. The germline V gene has CDR1 GTSNPN and CDR2 SVGIG (reference sequence). This CDR3 comprises 14 residues. V dropped 1 base and J dropped 3 bases, with 13 bases sitting between them. The investigators amplified TCR beta CDR3 regions from RNA transcripts. HTBI primers were employed in a first-round RT-PCR of the TCR CDR3. TCRdb fed the multiplex PCR reads into MiXCR, producing one record per CDR3 protein. The repertoire includes roughly 500,000 distinct CDR3 sequences, approximately 23% of them detected once, and under 55% sits in the top ten. Ophthalmopathy cases met thresholds of Clinical Activity Score at least 3, NOSPECS grade at least 4 and duration under 3 months. Thyroid ultrasound and orbital computed tomography, with clinical symptoms and serum thyroxine and TRAb, informed diagnoses.

These data are taken from a study of T cells in Graves' hyperthyroidism and ophthalmopathy. General observations from the study: Expanded thyroid clonotypes (above 0.001) were mostly also found in blood.

Sequencing was performed on blood. The clonotype originates from a woman between 70 and 85 years old with Graves' ophthalmopathy. This chain connects TRBV30 to TRBJ2-7; D gene ambiguous. CDR3 in DNA: TGTGCCTGGAGTGACCCGGGCGGTATCTACGAGCAGTACTTC. Amino acid sequence: CAWSDPGGIYEQYF.